Listed below are T cell receptor beta chains from one sample, sequenced in a study of T cell responses to AZD1222 COVID-19 vaccine. The protocol was immunoSEQ multiplex PCR, while the TCRdb copy is restricted to in-frame clones and leaves out a portion. The table records 200,000 to 250,000 clones, roughly 94% of them present only once. The material was peripheral blood, obtained 28 days after the second dose of the MenACWY control vaccine. Receptors were obtained from an adult who received the MenACWY meningococcal vaccine as a control. CDR3s include the opening cysteine and the closing phenylalanine or tryptophan. The D gene is left open where the match is weak. The size of a clone is reported for some rows only, either as once, few or many, or as a class for expanded clones.

size	D	V	J	CDR3
.	.	TRBV5-1	TRBJ2-3	CASSFTPGGTDTQYF
.	.	TRBV7-9	TRBJ1-2	CAAPQGIDGYTF
once	TRBD2	TRBV6-4	TRBJ2-3	CASSASTSGGADTQYF
.	.	TRBV21-1	TRBJ2-1	CASSTPRGRGRRQFF
once	.	TRBV10-3	TRBJ2-1	CAIAGGSYNEQFF
few	.	TRBV19	TRBJ1-2	CASTSWESRDNYGYTF
.	.	TRBV28	TRBJ1-5	CASRMQGGGNQPQHF
.	.	TRBV30	TRBJ2-1	CAWSVSLSYNEQFF
once	TRBD1	TRBV6-6	TRBJ2-7	CASSNTGTGSYEQYF
.	TRBD1	TRBV9	TRBJ1-4	CASSPPGQADEKLFF
.	.	TRBV18	TRBJ2-2	CASSAGATGELFF
.	.	TRBV7-2	TRBJ2-2	CASSSQGRELFF
.	TRBD1	TRBV28	TRBJ1-2	CASTAQGDGYTF
.	.	TRBV30	TRBJ1-2	CAWSVATSGYGYTF
.	TRBD2	TRBV2	TRBJ2-1	CASSPIAGVHYNEQFF
once	.	TRBV6-5	TRBJ2-5	CASSLWAPVETQYF
.	.	TRBV15	TRBJ1-6	CATSRGRGTYNSPLHF
.	.	TRBV19	TRBJ2-3	CASSESPDTQYF
once	.	TRBV6-5	TRBJ1-1	CASSSAGSLTEAFF
.	.	TRBV10-3	TRBJ2-7	CAISNPGVAFNYEQYF
.	.	TRBV30	TRBJ2-3	CAWSLGGSTDTQYF
.	.	TRBV11-2	TRBJ1-1	CASSLGSPLNTEAFF
.	TRBD1	TRBV28	TRBJ1-4	CASSAPGTGDEKLFF
.	TRBD1	TRBV2	TRBJ2-3	CASRSGQGADTQYF
.	TRBD1	TRBV7-6	TRBJ1-1	CASSLPGQGGNTEAFF
once	.	TRBV18	TRBJ2-7	CASSPPGLSNTYEQYF
.	.	TRBV5-6	TRBJ1-4	CASRYYGSSQGDEKLFF
.	.	TRBV27	TRBJ2-7	CASSTRGREQYF
.	TRBD1	TRBV24-1	TRBJ1-2	CATSDHTSGTDLDYGYTF
.	.	TRBV7-9	TRBJ2-3	CASSSSGSTDTQYF
.	TRBD1	TRBV5-1	TRBJ2-2	CASSLTGETGELFF
.	.	TRBV28	TRBJ2-3	CASSLWGDRTTDTQYF
.	.	TRBV28	TRBJ2-1	CASSLTPPSEQFF
.	TRBD1	TRBV3-1/TRBV3-2	TRBJ1-2	CASSQEDRDHGYTF
.	.	TRBV5-6	TRBJ1-5	CASSLANWQENQPQHF
once	.	TRBV7-6	TRBJ1-4	CASSLGVVAGEGSTNEKLFF